The clone carrying this TCR beta chain was seen a few times. This entry is derived from a study of T cells in Graves' hyperthyroidism and ophthalmopathy. The hyperthyroidism was newly diagnosed and had lasted under 2 months; the patients were aged 18 to 65. Patients having uncontrolled infection, another autoimmune disease, pregnancy or lactation were not included. Amplified TCR beta CDR3 regions derived from RNA transcripts. When the TCR CDR3 underwent first-round RT-PCR, the HTBI primer set was used. Via MiXCR, TCRdb re-called the multiplex PCR reads, giving one row per CDR3 protein. This sample has some 600,000 distinct CDR3 sequences, with approximately 15% found just once. CDR3 length: 15 residues. The germline V gene has CDR1 SGHDN and CDR2 FVKESK. Deletions cut 0 bases from V and 2 bases from J, with 8 bases between.

The TCR comes from a woman in her 30s with Graves' hyperthyroidism that later progressed to Graves' ophthalmopathy. Sequenced: blood. The chain is built from TRBV14 and TRBJ1-3; D is ambiguous. Written as DNA, the CDR3 is TGTGCCAGCAGCCAAGATTTCCGGACTGGAAACACCATATATTTT. As protein: CASSQDFRTGNTIYF.